Sequencing of this T cell receptor (beta chain) was carried out in a study of prognosis after radiotherapy for stage I lung cancer. Genomic DNA served as the source from which two-round multiplex PCR generated TCR beta CDR3 amplicons. Primers specific to each TRBV and TRBJ gene drove first-round PCR. TCRdb reanalysed the multiplex PCR reads using MiXCR and keeps one entry per CDR3 protein. Among more than 30,000 distinct CDR3 sequences listed, around 43% were seen once. The CDR3 spans 14 residues. V dropped 2 bases and J dropped 0 bases, with 6 bases sitting between them. Many counts were recorded for this clonotype.

This clonotype was obtained from a donor at least 50 years old with non-small cell lung cancer. This specimen was PBMCs, taken before or after stereotactic body radiation therapy (not recorded which). The chain links TRBV12-3 or TRBV12-4 to TRBJ2-3; D not resolved. CDR3 DNA sequence: TGTGCCAGCAGTTTACAACTGAGCACAGATACGCAGTATTTT. It codes for CASSLQLSTDTQYF.